The clone carrying this T cell receptor (beta chain) was detected only once. Its antigen is not known. Germline CDR1 SGHAT, CDR2 FQNNGV. Trimming pared 0 bases from V and 4 bases from J, leaving 13 bases between. This CDR3 is 15 amino acids long. These data are taken from a study of post-analysis software for immune sequencing data. As for the study in general: There were relapsing-remitting, secondary progressive and progressive-relapsing multiple sclerosis among the disease courses included. Study observations and caveats: About five TRBV segments, including TRBV5-6, TRBV5-1 and TRBV20-1, were more frequent in patients than controls. Those with multiple sclerosis, the patient group, showed significantly lower normalized Chao1 diversity than controls.

Built from TCR beta cDNA, the libraries had unique molecular identifiers in them. T cells numbering 1 to 10 million yielded 450,000 to 500,000 cDNA molecules. Each CDR3 protein gets one entry after TCRdb re-called the PCR reads with MiXCR. This table has roughly 600,000 distinct CDR3 sequences, roughly two fifths appearing once. The chain uses TRBV11-2 and TRBJ2-7; a weak D match, TRBD2 (5 bases). The clonotype was recovered from a girl aged 5 to 17 with multiple sclerosis. Material: blood. The CDR3, as DNA: TGTGCCAGCAGCTTAGAGAGTTTTGAGGGTTACGAGCAGTACTTC. As protein: CASSLESFEGYEQYF.